One sample yielded the 23 T cell receptor beta chains listed below, sequenced in a study of blood T cell repertoires in COVID-19. Profiling relied on immunoSEQ multiplex PCR, and the TCRdb table lists in-frame clones only, not all of them. This sample has around 400,000 clones, with about 89% found just once. The sample taken for sequencing was PBMCs or T cells enriched from blood (not recorded which). Every receptor here comes from a middle-aged woman who had been exposed to COVID-19.

The V and J genes are TRBV19 and TRBJ1-2, with D maybe TRBD1 (5 bases). Germline CDR1 reads LNHDA; CDR2 reads SQIVND (reference sequence). V was clipped by 5 bases and J by 8 bases, with 12 bases between them. CDR3 size: 12 residues. CDR3: CASSSGMGGYTF. For the CDR3, the DNA is TGTGCCAGTAGTTCAGGGATGGGAGGCTACACCTTC.

The rearrangement uses TRBV19 and TRBJ2-2, with TRBD2 as a possible D gene (5 bases). The germline V and J ends were trimmed by 7 bases and 0 bases, with 18 bases remaining between them. Germline V CDR1 and CDR2: LNHDA, SQIVND (reference sequence). The CDR3 has 17 amino acids. The CDR3 DNA reads TGTGCCAGTATCCCCCCGCCGGGAAAGGCGAACACCGGGGAGCTGTTTTTT. This translates into CASIPPPGKANTGELFF.

The gene calls are TRBV30 and TRBJ2-6, with D maybe TRBD1 (5 bases). CDR3 length equals 14 residues. Trimming stripped 7 bases from V and 0 bases from J, with 10 bases between. Per the germline V gene, CDR1 is GTSNPN and CDR2 is SVGIG (reference sequence). The CDR3, as DNA: TGTGCCTCTTGGACAAGCTCTGGGGCCAACGTCCTGACTTTC. The encoded protein is CASWTSSGANVLTF. Combining the CDR3 with reference TRBV30 and TRBJ2-6 gives the whole variable domain SQTIHQWPATLVQPVGSPLSLECTVEGTSNPNLYWYRQAAGRGLQLLFYSVGIGQISSEVPQNLSASRPQDRQFILSSKKLLLSDSGFYLCASWTSSGANVLTFGAGSRLTVL.

This clone was recorded only once. The chain links TRBV2 to TRBJ1-1, with 9 bases identical to TRBD1. The CDR3 extends over 13 amino acids. Germline loops: CDR1 SNHLY, CDR2 FYNNEI. Losses at the gene ends were 6 bases for V and 5 bases for J; bases not matched to a gene: 4. CDR3 nucleotides: TGTGCCAGCAGGACAGGGGGTCGGACTGAAGCTTTCTTT. Its protein is CASRTGGRTEAFF.

This chain uses TRBV30 with TRBJ1-4; the match to TRBD1 covers 7 bases. CDR1 is GTSNPN and CDR2 is SVGIG in the germline V gene (reference sequence). V lost 6 bases to trimming and J lost 2 bases; unmatched junction nucleotides: 6. This CDR3 spans 14 amino acids. The CDR3 protein is CACPDRATNEKLFF. The DNA of the CDR3 is TGTGCCTGCCCCGACAGGGCCACTAATGAAAAACTGTTTTTT.

The rearrangement uses TRBV5-1 and TRBJ1-2; TRBD1 might be the D (6 bases). Germline V gene lookup returns CDR1 SGHRS and CDR2 YFSETQ. V gave up 2 bases and J gave up 2 bases, with 13 bases separating them. CDR3 length: 15 amino acids. CDR3 loop: CASSLFGGRNYGYTF. CDR3 DNA sequence: TGCGCCAGCAGCTTATTTGGGGGCAGGAACTATGGCTACACCTTC.

CDR3 DNA sequence: TGTGCCACCAGTGAATACGGGATGGAGCAGTACTTC. It encodes CATSEYGMEQYF. The rearrangement links TRBV24-1 to TRBJ2-7; D is perhaps TRBD2 (5 bases). This CDR3 has 12 residues. Germline assignment: CDR1 KGHDR and CDR2 SFDVKD. The ends were cut back, 4 bases at V and 7 bases at J, with 10 bases in the middle.

The rearrangement joins TRBV18 to TRBJ1-1; D might be TRBD1 (5 bases). V lost 2 bases and J 5 bases, leaving 15 bases between the germline ends. From germline, CDR1 is KGHSH and CDR2 LQKENI. This CDR3 contains 15 residues. In DNA form, the CDR3 reads TGTGCCAGCTCACCAGGTCAGGGAGGGTTGACTGAAGCTTTCTTT. The encoded protein is CASSPGQGGLTEAFF.

The chain is built from TRBV4-1 and TRBJ1-4; weak D call: TRBD1 (6 bases). Germline V lookup: CDR1 MGHRA, CDR2 YSYEKL. The CDR3 spans 13 residues. Trimming took off 8 bases at V and 7 bases at J, with 14 bases between the two ends. Here the CDR3 reads CASATGLGEKLFF. In nucleotides, the CDR3 is TGCGCCAGCGCAACAGGGCTTGGTGAAAAACTGTTTTTT.

The chain employs TRBV3-1 (or the pseudogene TRBV3-2) and TRBJ2-3; 9 positions match TRBD2. CDR1 and CDR2 (germline): LGHDT, YNNKEL (reference sequence). V lost 4 bases to trimming and J lost 5 bases; unmatched junction nucleotides: 16. This CDR3 contains 18 residues. The CDR3 reads CASSLNQFGGRAVDTQYF. In DNA, the CDR3 is TGTGCCAGCAGCCTAAACCAATTTGGCGGGAGGGCCGTAGATACGCAGTATTTT.

The chain recombines TRBV10-3 with TRBJ2-7; D perhaps matches TRBD1 (5 bases). The CDR3 sequence is 16 residues long. Trimming removed 6 bases from V and 1 base from J, with 19 bases in between. Germline lookup yields CDR1 ENHRY and CDR2 SYGVKD. CDR3 in DNA: TGTGCCATCAGCGTTTCCCCTCAGGGCCCGTCCTACGAGCAGTACTTC. Translation: CAISVSPQGPSYEQYF.

The chain carries TRBV7-6 and TRBJ2-2, with 7 positions matching TRBD1. The CDR3 runs 15 residues. Germline CDR1 is SGHVS and CDR2 is FNYEAQ. V was pared by 5 bases and J by 6 bases, with 9 bases of the junction left unmatched. CDR3: CASSLGPQGAGELFF. CDR3 DNA: TGTGCCAGCAGCCTGGGACCTCAGGGGGCCGGGGAGCTGTTTTTT.

Remarks on this clone: The sample has other DNA sequences that encode this CDR3 too. The V and J genes are TRBV9 and TRBJ2-7; possibly TRBD1 for D (5 bases). Germline assignment: CDR1 SGDLS and CDR2 YYNGEE. The CDR3 consists of 13 residues. V was clipped by 2 bases and J by 6 bases, with 12 bases between them. For the CDR3, the DNA is TGTGCCAGCAGCGTTGGGGCCGGCGGCGAGCAGTACTTC. This encodes CASSVGAGGEQYF.

CDR3 sequence: CASSSRGGGMADTQYF. CDR3 sequence (DNA): TGTGCCAGCAGCTCCCGGGGCGGGGGGATGGCAGATACGCAGTATTTT. This chain connects TRBV5-4 to TRBJ2-3, with 8 nucleotides matching TRBD2. With 3 bases clipped from V and 4 bases from J, the junction kept 10 bases outside the gene matches. Looked up from germline, CDR1 is SGHNT and CDR2 is YYREEE (reference sequence). The length of the CDR3 is 16 residues.

The chain couples TRBV7-9 to TRBJ1-2; TRBD1 might be the D (6 bases). Germline CDR1 reads SEHNR; CDR2 reads FQNEAQ (reference sequence). The CDR3 is 13 residues long. V shed 5 bases and J shed 6 bases, with 13 bases lying between them. Here the CDR3 reads CASSLTAGDGYTF. CDR3 in DNA: TGTGCCAGCAGCCTCACGGCAGGGGATGGCTACACCTTC.

CDR3 in amino acids: CASSPSRRGTEAFF. CDR3 coding DNA: TGTGCCAGCAGTCCGAGTCGTCGGGGCACTGAAGCTTTCTTT. The V call is TRBV27, the J call TRBJ1-1; D ambiguous. The CDR3 runs to 14 residues. In germline, CDR1 is MNHEY, CDR2 SMNVEV (reference sequence). V was shortened by 5 bases and J by 4 bases, with 14 bases between the two germline ends.

This sequence joins TRBV9 and TRBJ2-3; TRBD2 matches 9 bases. V shed 4 bases and J 4 bases; nucleotides not matched to a gene: 7. The CDR3 sequence is 15 residues long. Germline lookup yields CDR1 SGDLS and CDR2 YYNGEE. The CDR3 sequence: CASSLLAGRADTQYF. Here the CDR3 DNA reads TGTGCCAGCAGCCTTCTAGCGGGGAGGGCAGATACGCAGTATTTT.

The chain employs TRBV5-1 and TRBJ2-4, with D maybe TRBD1 (5 bases). Germline V gives CDR1 SGHRS, CDR2 YFSETQ. V was cut by 6 bases and J by 6 bases, with 22 bases left in between. This CDR3 region has 16 residues. CDR3 protein: CASTLGGAQETNIQYF. For the CDR3, the DNA is TGCGCCAGCACCCTGGGTGGGGCCCAGGAAACAAACATTCAGTACTTC.

The rearrangement links TRBV11-3 to TRBJ2-1; 12 bases map to TRBD2. Trimming at V came to 3 bases and at J to 9 bases, leaving 6 bases not matched to a gene. The CDR3 loop spans 15 amino acids. Germline values: CDR1 SGHNT, CDR2 YENEEA. CDR3 coding DNA: TGTGCCAGCAGCTTCACTAGCGGGAGGCGGAGTGAGCAGTTCTTC. It encodes CASSFTSGRRSEQFF.

This clone is a singleton in its sample. V gene TRBV20-1 combines with J gene TRBJ1-5; D not resolved. Looked up from germline, CDR1 is DFQATT and CDR2 is SNEGSKA (reference sequence). The length of the CDR3 is 14 residues. With 3 bases removed from V and 1 base from J, the gap between germline ends came to 10 bases. The CDR3 loop reads CSASSPGSNQPQHF. The CDR3 DNA follows: TGCAGTGCTAGTTCTCCCGGGAGCAATCAGCCCCAGCATTTT.

In this sample, this clone turned up once. The V call is TRBV3-1 (or the pseudogene TRBV3-2), the J call TRBJ2-7; D is uncertain. This CDR3 has 11 amino acids. From germline, CDR1 is LGHDT and CDR2 YNNKEL (reference sequence). V lost 7 bases, J lost 3 bases, and 7 bases lay in between. The CDR3 is CASTSNYEQYF. In DNA form, the CDR3 reads TGTGCCAGCACGAGCAACTACGAGCAGTACTTC.

The chain uses TRBV2 and TRBJ1-1, with D tentatively TRBD1 (6 bases). V was clipped by 7 bases and J by 5 bases, with 23 bases between them. The germline CDR1 and CDR2 sequences are SNHLY and FYNNEI. The CDR3 extends over 16 amino acids. This CDR3 is CASTPQGPLMGTEAFF. The CDR3 nucleotides are TGTGCCAGCACCCCCCAGGGGCCCCTAATGGGGACTGAAGCTTTCTTT.

The chain combines TRBV9 with TRBJ2-1; a weak D match, TRBD1 (6 bases). The CDR3 consists of 16 residues. V dropped 4 bases and J dropped 5 bases, with 19 bases sitting between them. The V gene's germline CDR1 is SGDLS and CDR2 YYNGEE. Here the CDR3 DNA reads TGTGCCAGCAGCCTAGACCCCGGGACACTTAACAATGAGCAGTTCTTC. Amino acids: CASSLDPGTLNNEQFF.